Below are 30 T cell receptor beta chains sequenced from a single sample in a study of Ad26.COV2.S vaccination and SARS-CoV-2 variants (dated by TCRdb to 2020 to 2023). The treatment or condition label, as the study defines it: roughly 19 received Ad26.COV2.S at low or high dose, single or two shots; a few received placebo; per-sample allocation not given. For vaccine and placebo recipients, repertoires were sequenced using samples collected on day 63 after the first injection. The library was made by the immunoSEQ multiplex PCR assay. TCRdb took this table from immuneACCESS and kept in-frame rearrangements with V and J called. Such tables lack part of the clones; where checked against another copy, unresolved V genes explain under half of the gap, and the rest is unexplained. Across this sample there are about 320,000 clones, with just under 85% seen only once. The ten largest clonotypes hold approximately 2% of the sample.

The sequences come from peripheral blood, collected in a trial of Ad26.COV2.S vaccine versus placebo. These receptors came from a person aged 18 to 65 who received the Ad26.COV2.S COVID-19 vaccine or a placebo.

The chain is built from TRBV6-5 and TRBJ1-6; 9 bases align to TRBD1. V shed 5 bases, J shed 7 bases, and the junction held 6 bases outside the gene matches. The CDR3 consists of 15 residues. Germline lookup yields CDR1 MNHEY and CDR2 SVGAGI. As DNA, the CDR3 is TGTGCCAGCAGTCGACAGGGGGTTCCCAATTCACCCCTCCACTTT. Translating gives CASSRQGVPNSPLHF.

CDR3 region: CASSEAGGGFGNTIYF. CDR3 DNA: TGTGCCAGCAGTGAAGCGGGAGGAGGTTTTGGAAACACCATATATTTT. V usage is TRBV6-1 and J usage is TRBJ1-3; D is undetermined. The germline gives CDR1 MNHNS, CDR2 SASEGT. Trimming shortened V by 0 bases and J by 3 bases, and 12 bases separated the two germline ends. The CDR3 runs to 16 residues.

The chain has TRBV10-3 and TRBJ1-2, with a tentative D call TRBD1 (5 bases). V lost 10 bases to trimming and J lost 8 bases, with 17 bases between them. CDR3 length: 12 residues. CDR1 is ENHRY, CDR2 SYGVKD, per germline. CDR3 loop: CATRAGSEGYTF. The CDR3 nucleotides are TGTGCCACCAGGGCGGGGTCGGAGGGCTACACCTTC.

This sequence joins TRBV6-5 and TRBJ2-3; D possibly corresponds to TRBD2 (5 bases). Germline V CDR1 and CDR2: MNHEY, SVGAGI. This CDR3 has 12 residues. Trimming cost V 5 bases and J 3 bases, with 6 bases left between them. CDR3 sequence reads: CASSRGTDTQYF. The CDR3 DNA reads TGTGCCAGCAGTCGGGGTACAGATACGCAGTATTTT.

This clone appeared once. The V and J genes are TRBV6-4 and TRBJ1-5; D is undetermined. This CDR3 contains 17 residues. The germline V and J ends were trimmed by 2 bases and 2 bases, with 16 bases remaining between them. Germline CDR1 and CDR2: MRHNA and SNTAGT. The CDR3 DNA reads TGTGCCAGCAGTGACCCCCGGAGGGTGGGTTGCAATCAGCCCCAGCATTTT. Translating gives CASSDPRRVGCNQPQHF.

J is TRBJ1-1 and V is TRBV4-2; D gene unclear. The V and J ends lost 3 bases and 1 base respectively, with 15 bases between them. This CDR3 is built from 16 residues. Germline CDR1 LGHNA, CDR2 YNFKEQ. The CDR3 loop reads CASSHLLETSNTEAFF. The CDR3 bases are TGTGCCAGCAGCCATTTGTTGGAGACTTCGAACACTGAAGCTTTCTTT.

This clone was seen a handful of times. The chain recombines TRBV6-4 with TRBJ2-6, with D uncertain. This CDR3 contains 17 residues. V dropped 1 base and J dropped 4 bases, with 14 bases sitting between them. The germline V gene encodes CDR1 MRHNA and CDR2 SNTAGT. CDR3 bases: TGTGCCAGCAGTGACTTGGGTTCCGCGGACGGGGCCAACGTCCTGACTTTC. Its protein product is CASSDLGSADGANVLTF.

This chain uses TRBV11-2 with TRBJ2-1; no firm D call. CDR1 is SGHAT and CDR2 is FQNNGV in the germline V gene. Trimming left V 1 base short and J 14 bases short, with 15 bases between. The CDR3 has 13 residues. CDR3 nucleotides: TGTGCCAGCAGCTTAGCGGTGGCCCCTCAGGAGTTCTTC. Amino acids: CASSLAVAPQEFF.

V usage is TRBV29-1 and J usage is TRBJ2-5; TRBD1 aligns across 7 bases. CDR1 SQVTM and CDR2 ANQGSEA come from the germline V gene. This CDR3 contains 12 residues. After removal of 7 bases from V and 1 base from J, the junction contained 3 bases not matched to a gene. DNA for the CDR3: TGCAGCGAGGGACAGACCCAAGAGACCCAGTACTTC. Protein: CSEGQTQETQYF.

The genes are TRBV4-2 and TRBJ1-3; TRBD1 is a possible D gene (5 bases). The CDR3 has 14 residues. In germline, CDR1 is LGHNA, CDR2 YNFKEQ. V was cut by 1 base and J by 3 bases, with 7 bases left in between. DNA for the CDR3: TGTGCCAGCAGCCAAGGGGGCTTTGGAAACACCATATATTTT. It yields the protein CASSQGGFGNTIYF.

The chain couples TRBV12-5 to TRBJ1-5; the D is unclear. The CDR3 has 13 residues. From germline, CDR1 is LGHNT and CDR2 FRNRAP. V gave up 1 base and J gave up 6 bases, with 7 bases separating them. The CDR3 reads CASGLEFGQPQHF. The CDR3 DNA sequence: TGTGCTAGTGGTTTGGAATTTGGTCAGCCCCAGCATTTT. Combining the CDR3 with reference TRBV12-5 and TRBJ1-5 gives the whole variable domain DARVTQTPRHKVTEMGQEVTMRCQPILGHNTVFWYRQTMMQGLELLAYFRNRAPLDDSGMPKDRFSAEMPDATLATLKIQPSEPRDSAVYFCASGLEFGQPQHFGDGTRLSIL.

This rearrangement joins TRBV7-3 to TRBJ2-1; D is perhaps TRBD2 (6 bases). The CDR3 is 14 amino acids. The germline V gene encodes CDR1 SGHTA and CDR2 FQGTGA. V lost 2 bases and J lost 5, with 10 bases in between. DNA for the CDR3: TGTGCCAGCAGCTTAGGGGACTTAAACAATGAGCAGTTCTTC. Its protein product is CASSLGDLNNEQFF.

This clone was picked up one time. The chain has TRBV6-5 and TRBJ1-2, with D perhaps TRBD1 (6 bases). With 7 bases removed from V and 8 bases from J, the gap between germline ends came to 14 bases. Germline V gene sequence: CDR1 MNHEY, CDR2 SVGAGI. The CDR3 totals 12 residues. CDR3 residues: CASILGALGYTF. CDR3 in DNA: TGTGCCAGCATATTGGGGGCTTTGGGCTACACCTTC.

The chain joins TRBV7-3 to TRBJ1-4; no definite D call. This CDR3 is built from 13 residues. V lost 4 bases, J lost 8 bases, and 11 bases lay in between. Germline loops: CDR1 SGHTA, CDR2 FQGTGA. The CDR3 loop is CASSSTQMEKLFF. For the CDR3, the DNA is TGTGCCAGCAGCTCGACGCAAATGGAAAAACTGTTTTTT.

This clone was detected only a few times. This rearrangement joins TRBV5-5 to TRBJ1-3, with D perhaps matching TRBD1 (5 bases). This CDR3 region has 15 residues. Germline V CDR1 and CDR2: SGHKS, YYEKEE (reference sequence). V lost 4 bases to trimming and J lost 1 base, with 12 bases between them. DNA of the CDR3: TGTGCCAGCAGCGGGGGACGGGAGTCTGGAAACACCATATATTTT. Residues: CASSGGRESGNTIYF.

CDR3 region: CASSYSRQGAIGYTF. DNA of the CDR3: TGTGCCAGCAGTTACTCGAGACAGGGGGCAATTGGCTACACCTTC. This chain links TRBV6-5 with TRBJ1-2; 10 bases line up with TRBD1. This CDR3 comprises 15 residues. CDR1 is MNHEY, CDR2 SVGAGI, per germline. V lost 0 bases to trimming and J lost 7 bases; unmatched junction nucleotides: 5.

The rearrangement joins TRBV6-4 to TRBJ2-2; D gene unclear. Germline CDR1 MRHNA, CDR2 SNTAGT. The ends were cut back, 6 bases at V and 6 bases at J, with 14 bases in the middle. CDR3 length equals 14 residues. The CDR3 coding sequence is TGTGCCAGCAGCCCTCTCAGCTCATCCGGGGAGCTGTTTTTT. This gives the protein CASSPLSSSGELFF.

The sample holds a few counts of this clone. V gene TRBV5-6 combines with J gene TRBJ2-7, with TRBD1 as a possible D gene (6 bases). This CDR3 contains 14 residues. Germline CDR1 and CDR2: SGHDT and YYEEEE. The ends were cut back, 4 bases at V and 5 bases at J, with 16 bases in the middle. CDR3 bases: TGTGCCAGCAGCCTGGCCTACCAGGGGAACGAGCAGTACTTC. Protein sequence: CASSLAYQGNEQYF.

V is TRBV10-2 and J is TRBJ1-5, with D uncertain. The CDR3 spans 12 residues. The V gene lost 2 bases and the J gene lost 3 bases, with 2 bases spanning the gap. Germline V gives CDR1 WSHSY, CDR2 SAAADI. For the CDR3, the DNA is TGCGCCAGCAGTGAGGTCAATCAGCCCCAGCATTTT. It encodes CASSEVNQPQHF.

The rearrangement uses TRBV7-3 and TRBJ2-1; 10 bases fit TRBD2. V dropped 5 bases and J dropped 4; count of bases not matched to a gene: 20. This CDR3 is built from 20 residues. Germline-derived CDR1 and CDR2 are SGHTA and FQGTGA. The chain's CDR3 is CASSRPGVAGGRGNYNEQFF. The CDR3 nucleotides are TGTGCCAGCAGCCGCCCTGGGGTAGCGGGGGGCAGGGGGAATTACAATGAGCAGTTCTTC.

This chain joins TRBV25-1 and TRBJ2-5, with D tentatively TRBD2 (6 bases). Germline V gene lookup returns CDR1 MGHDK and CDR2 SYGVNS. This CDR3 has 14 residues. Trimming removed 0 bases at V and 5 bases at J, with 10 bases between. CDR3: CASSEYGRGETQYF. CDR3 nucleotide sequence: TGTGCCAGCAGTGAATACGGCCGGGGGGAGACCCAGTACTTC.

The J gene is TRBJ2-7, the V gene TRBV6-5; 10 nucleotides line up with TRBD1. Unmatched junction bases numbered 7, after V lost 8 bases and J lost 3 bases. CDR1 is MNHEY, CDR2 SVGAGI, per germline. This CDR3 spans 14 amino acids. The CDR3 DNA reads TGTGCCAGCTCCCGGGACAGGGGATTCTACGAGCAGTACTTC. It specifies CASSRDRGFYEQYF.

The V gene is TRBV4-2, the J gene TRBJ1-1; 11 bases fit TRBD1. Trimming took 0 bases from V and 6 from J; bases not matched to a gene: 6. Germline V CDR1 and CDR2: LGHNA, YNFKEQ. This CDR3 has 16 amino acids. CDR3 in DNA: TGTGCCAGCAGCCAAGAGTCCGGGACAGGGGGATCTGAAGCTTTCTTT. It yields the protein CASSQESGTGGSEAFF.

This clone was seen a handful of times. This rearrangement joins TRBV2 to TRBJ2-1, with TRBD1 matching over 9 bases. The J segment lost 9 bases and the V segment lost 3 bases, leaving 9 bases of the junction unmatched. The V gene's germline CDR1 is SNHLY and CDR2 FYNNEI. CDR3 length: 15 amino acids. The chain's CDR3 is CASSDRGTGYREQFF. CDR3 nucleotide sequence: TGTGCCAGCAGTGATCGCGGGACAGGGTATCGTGAGCAGTTCTTC.

The chain combines TRBV5-1 with TRBJ2-7, with TRBD2 as a possible D gene (6 bases). The CDR3 is 14 residues long. Germline CDR1 is SGHRS and CDR2 is YFSETQ. V was shortened by 5 bases and J by 2 bases, with 14 bases between the two germline ends. In nucleotides, the CDR3 is TGCGCCAGCAGGACCGGGACTGCAACCTACGAGCAGTACTTC. It encodes CASRTGTATYEQYF. The entire variable domain, with the rest obtained from reference TRBV5-1 and TRBJ2-7, is as follows: KAGVTQTPRYLIKTRGQQVTLSCSPISGHRSVSWYQQTPGQGLQFLFEYFSETQRNKGNFPGRFSGRQFSNSRSEMNVSTLELGDSALYLCASRTGTATYEQYFGPGTRLTVT.

The V gene is TRBV19, the J gene TRBJ2-1, with D maybe TRBD2 (6 bases). The CDR3 extends over 15 amino acids. Germline CDR1 reads LNHDA; CDR2 reads SQIVND (reference sequence). The germline V and J ends were trimmed by 2 bases and 1 base, with 9 bases remaining between them. The CDR3 loop is CASSITGGSYNEQFF. DNA of the CDR3: TGTGCCAGTAGTATAACCGGGGGTTCCTACAATGAGCAGTTCTTC.

The chain carries TRBV3-1 (or the pseudogene TRBV3-2) and TRBJ1-5, with TRBD1 matching over 9 bases. Germline CDR1 LGHDT, CDR2 YNNKEL (reference sequence). This CDR3 contains 16 residues. The junction had 8 bases not matched to a gene; V was cut back by 4 bases and J by 4 bases. The CDR3 DNA is TGTGCCAGCAGCCGAGCCGGGACAGGGACGAATCAGCCCCAGCATTTT. Its translation: CASSRAGTGTNQPQHF.

This clone was observed once. The chain is built from TRBV24-1 and TRBJ2-1; weak D call: TRBD1 (6 bases). V was shortened by 2 bases and J by 6 bases, with 7 bases between the two germline ends. The germline gives CDR1 KGHDR, CDR2 SFDVKD. The CDR3 contains 13 residues. The CDR3 DNA follows: TGTGCCACCAGTGATTCAGGGGCCAATGAGCAGTTCTTC. Translated, it gives CATSDSGANEQFF.

This clone was found once. V usage is TRBV25-1 and J usage is TRBJ2-7, with D perhaps assigned TRBD1 or TRBD2 (5 bases each). Germline assignment: CDR1 MGHDK and CDR2 SYGVNS. Trimming pared 2 bases from V and 1 base from J, leaving 6 bases between. The CDR3 has 13 amino acids. The CDR3 coding sequence is TGTGCCAGCAGTGAAGGGGGTTCCTACGAGCAGTACTTC. It specifies CASSEGGSYEQYF.

The J gene is TRBJ1-2, the V gene TRBV6-6, with 7 bases lining up with TRBD1. The germline gives CDR1 MNHNY, CDR2 SVGAGI (reference sequence). J lost 2 bases, V lost 5 bases, and 2 bases had no gene match. The CDR3 totals 13 residues. The CDR3 loop is CASSRDSNYGYTF. Here the CDR3 DNA reads TGTGCCAGCAGTAGGGACAGCAACTATGGCTACACCTTC.